The TCR beta chain under discussion was sequenced for a study of blood T cells in healthy people across ages. Study-wide context: Template switching picked up about one barcoded beta molecule for each two T cells.

Per-sample yields of isolated PBMCs were at least 6 million. Trimming removed 5 bases from V and 6 bases from J, with 14 bases in between. This CDR3 contains 14 residues. In germline, CDR1 is SGHRS, CDR2 YFSETQ. Combining a sample-barcoded 5' primer with a J-beta primer mix, a second PCR ran for roughly 6 to 12 cycles. One entry per CDR3 protein results from TCRdb running MiXCR on the 5' RACE reads. The data contain around 800,000 distinct CDR3 sequences, roughly 26% of them singletons. The same sample was also used in a study of T cells of mothers and their children.

This clonotype was obtained from a boy between 10 and 17 years old in good health. This chain uses TRBV5-1 with TRBJ2-2, with D uncertain. The specimen was blood. The CDR3, as DNA: TGCGCCAGCAGGACACACGGGCGTTCCGGGGAGCTGTTTTTT. Encoded protein: CASRTHGRSGELFF.